This entry lists 11 T cell receptor beta chains sequenced from one sample in a study of shared clonotypes between healthy human individuals. Produced via immunoSEQ multiplex PCR; TCRdb's table is partial and in-frame only. The sample carries approximately 530,000 clones, 95% to 97% recorded once. Sequencing input: naive CD4+ T cells sorted from blood. Subset meaning: CD45RA+ positively selected. Receptor source: a woman aged 25 to 39 in good health.

The V gene is TRBV7-6, the J gene TRBJ2-5; D is perhaps TRBD2 (7 bases). Germline CDR1 SGHVS, CDR2 FNYEAQ. V was trimmed by 3 bases and J by 0 bases, leaving 14 bases between them. The CDR3 has 16 amino acids. CDR3 protein: CASSFNQRDNQETQYF. The DNA of the CDR3 is TGTGCCAGCAGCTTCAACCAGCGGGACAACCAAGAGACCCAGTACTTC.

This chain uses TRBV19 with TRBJ1-2; 12 bases are a match to TRBD1. This CDR3 region has 17 residues. V lost 6 bases, J lost 5 bases, and 13 bases stayed unmatched. Germline values: CDR1 LNHDA, CDR2 SQIVND (reference sequence). CDR3 sequence: CASRPGTGGAAVYGYTF. CDR3 nucleotide sequence: TGTGCCAGTAGGCCCGGGACAGGGGGCGCGGCGGTATATGGCTACACCTTC.

The rearrangement links TRBV7-3 to TRBJ2-6, with D unclear. CDR1 is SGHTA and CDR2 is FQGTGA in the germline V gene. There are 14 residues in the CDR3. The germline V and J ends were trimmed by 6 bases and 0 bases, with 6 bases remaining between them. This chain's CDR3 is CASSRVSGANVLTF. The CDR3 DNA follows: TGTGCCAGCAGTCGAGTCTCTGGGGCCAACGTCCTGACTTTC.

The J gene is TRBJ2-5, the V gene TRBV11-2; D gene unclear. Germline CDR1 is SGHAT and CDR2 is FQNNGV. The CDR3 is 13 residues long. The germline V and J ends were trimmed by 5 bases and 5 bases, with 12 bases remaining between them. CDR3 in amino acids: CASSPLQGETQYF. As DNA, the CDR3 is TGTGCCAGCAGCCCCCTACAAGGGGAGACCCAGTACTTC.

V and J are TRBV11-2 and TRBJ2-5; weak D call: TRBD1 (5 bases). The CDR3 has 12 residues. Germline V gene data show CDR1 as SGHAT and CDR2 as FQNNGV. Deletions cut 3 bases from V and 7 bases from J, with 9 bases between. The DNA for the CDR3 is TGTGCCAGCAGCTTGGGGCCGGGGACCCAGTACTTC. Translating it yields CASSLGPGTQYF.

The V call is TRBV5-8, the J call TRBJ2-7; TRBD2 agrees at 10 bases. The CDR3 runs 17 residues. The V and J ends lost 1 base and 3 bases, in that order; junction bases with no gene match: 10. Germline assignment: CDR1 SGHTS and CDR2 YDEGEE. The CDR3 is CASSLYSGRPPVYEQYF. CDR3 in DNA: TGTGCCAGCAGCTTGTATAGCGGGAGGCCTCCGGTCTACGAGCAGTACTTC.

The CDR3 sequence is CASIAGSWYDEQFF. DNA for the CDR3: TGTGCCAGCATCGCCGGGTCCTGGTACGATGAGCAGTTCTTC. This chain joins TRBV7-2 and TRBJ2-1; D is uncertain. CDR3 length equals 14 residues. The germline V gene has CDR1 SGHTA and CDR2 FQGNSA. Trimming left V 7 bases short and J 8 bases short, with 18 bases between. The entire variable domain, with the rest obtained from reference TRBV7-2 and TRBJ2-1, is as follows: GAGVSQSPSNKVTEKGKDVELRCDPISGHTALYWYRQSLGQGLEFLIYFQGNSAPDKSGLPSDRFSAERTGGSVSTLTIQRTQQEDSAVYLCASIAGSWYDEQFFGPGTRLTVL.

About this clone: Additional DNA sequences in this sample encode the identical CDR3. The chain carries TRBV28 and TRBJ2-5, with D unresolved. Trimming removed 3 bases from V and 3 bases from J, with 5 bases in between. The CDR3 has 12 amino acids. Germline CDR1 is MDHEN and CDR2 is SYDVKM. The CDR3 reads CASSFGKETQYF. The CDR3, as DNA: TGTGCCAGCAGTTTCGGCAAAGAGACCCAGTACTTC.

This clone showed up just once. This chain joins TRBV28 and TRBJ2-7, with D possibly TRBD2 on 5 matching bases. Germline V lookup: CDR1 MDHEN, CDR2 SYDVKM. The CDR3 length is 13 residues. V lost 5 bases, J lost 7 bases, and 15 bases lay in between. The CDR3 DNA reads TGTGCCAGCAGTCAGGACGCCCCGGGGGAGCAGTACTTC. Its protein product is CASSQDAPGEQYF. Full variable domain (missing parts from reference TRBV28 and TRBJ2-7): DVKVTQSSRYLVKRTGEKVFLECVQDMDHENMFWYRQDPGLGLRLIYFSYDVKMKEKGDIPEGYSVSREKKERFSLILESASTNQTSMYLCASSQDAPGEQYFGPGTRLTVT.

This chain uses TRBV28 with TRBJ2-1; TRBD2 might be the D (5 bases). In germline, CDR1 is MDHEN, CDR2 SYDVKM. V lost 8 bases and J 9 bases, leaving 14 bases between the germline ends. CDR3 length equals 12 residues. The CDR3 DNA reads as TGTGCCAGCGGAACCGGGGTAGGTGAGCAGTTCTTC. Protein: CASGTGVGEQFF.

The chain links TRBV7-2 to TRBJ1-1, with a tentative D call TRBD1 (6 bases). This CDR3 spans 13 amino acids. Trimming stripped 3 bases from V and 4 bases from J, with 9 bases between. The V gene's germline CDR1 is SGHTA and CDR2 FQGNSA. CDR3 nucleotide sequence: TGTGCCAGCAGCTTTACAGGGCGCACTGAAGCTTTCTTT. Its translation is CASSFTGRTEAFF.